The T cell receptor (beta chain) described here comes from a study of response to subunit inactivated influenza vaccine. Whole-study results and caveats: After each seasonal influenza vaccination, few new T cells are recruited, the authors suggested.

Germline values: CDR1 DFQATT, CDR2 SNEGSKA (reference sequence). Trimming took 1 base from V and 0 from J, leaving 10 bases between them. The CDR3 length is 15 residues. Ten or more counts support this clonotype. What it binds is unknown. TCRdb processed the RT-PCR reads anew with MiXCR; each CDR3 protein has one entry. The sample has more than 550,000 distinct CDR3 sequences, 10% to 15% seen once. This TCR derives from a man aged 50-59 years who received an inactivated influenza vaccine. The starting material was PBMCs from blood, obtained on the day of vaccination. The chain employs TRBV20-1 and TRBJ1-3; the D is unclear. CDR3 bases: TGCAGTGCTAGAGTAACACAGCTCTCTGGAAACACCATATATTTT. Translating gives CSARVTQLSGNTIYF.